Listed here are 4 T cell receptor beta chains from one sample, sequenced in a study of blood T cells in healthy people across ages. With a J-beta primer mix and a sample-barcoded 5' primer, a second PCR ran 7 to 11 cycles. Each CDR3 protein is one row after TCRdb ran MiXCR on the 5' RACE reads. Here the sample spans approximately 670,000 distinct CDR3 sequences, roughly two fifths being singletons. Sequencing was performed on blood. These receptors were obtained from a man at least 80 years old in good health.

V and J are TRBV20-1 and TRBJ2-7; the D is unclear. Germline V gene data show CDR1 as DFQATT and CDR2 as SNEGSKA (reference sequence). This CDR3 is 13 amino acids long. The V end was cut by 1 base, the J end by 2 bases, with 9 bases between. The CDR3 DNA reads TGCAGTGCTAGAGCAGGTATTACCTACGAGCAGTACTTC. This translates into CSARAGITYEQYF.

The chain employs TRBV7-2 and TRBJ2-2, with D uncertain. V was trimmed by 3 bases and J by 6 bases, leaving 14 bases between them. This CDR3 contains 15 residues. Per the germline V gene, CDR1 is SGHTA and CDR2 is FQGNSA. As DNA, the CDR3 is TGTGCCAGCAGCTTTTCTTCCGGTAACGCCGGGGAGCTGTTTTTT. This codes for CASSFSSGNAGELFF.

This clonotype was picked up many times. The genes are TRBV5-5 and TRBJ1-6; D remains unclear. The CDR3 extends over 13 amino acids. In germline, CDR1 is SGHKS, CDR2 YYEKEE (reference sequence). V was cut by 1 base and J by 7 bases, with 6 bases left in between. The CDR3: CASSLSPNSPLHF. The DNA of the CDR3 is TGTGCCAGCAGCTTGAGTCCCAATTCACCCCTCCACTTT.

There are a few counts of this clonotype. The rearrangement joins TRBV20-1 to TRBJ1-2; 7 bases align to TRBD1. The CDR3 runs 12 residues. V dropped 6 bases and J dropped 3; count of bases not matched to a gene: 4. CDR1 DFQATT and CDR2 SNEGSKA come from the germline V gene (reference sequence). The DNA of the CDR3 is TGCAGTGCAGGGGGCTATGACTATGGCTACACCTTC. This sequence encodes CSAGGYDYGYTF.